This T cell receptor beta chain is from a study of control samples from healthy donors and cancer patients. Sequencing was performed with immunoSEQ multiplex PCR; in TCRdb, only in-frame clones are kept and a portion is missing. The sample records 60,000 to 95,000 clones, around 90% being singletons. The clonotype originates from a woman aged 45-65 years with colorectal cancer. Sequencing was performed on PBMCs.

The DNA for the CDR3 is TGCGCCAGCAGCTCCATGCCGGGGGGTAACACTGAAGCTTTCTTT. This sequence encodes CASSSMPGGNTEAFF. The chain links TRBV5-1 to TRBJ1-1, with D tentatively TRBD1 (5 bases). This CDR3 comprises 15 residues. Trimming stripped 3 bases from V and 2 bases from J, with 14 bases between. The germline V gene has CDR1 SGHRS and CDR2 YFSETQ.